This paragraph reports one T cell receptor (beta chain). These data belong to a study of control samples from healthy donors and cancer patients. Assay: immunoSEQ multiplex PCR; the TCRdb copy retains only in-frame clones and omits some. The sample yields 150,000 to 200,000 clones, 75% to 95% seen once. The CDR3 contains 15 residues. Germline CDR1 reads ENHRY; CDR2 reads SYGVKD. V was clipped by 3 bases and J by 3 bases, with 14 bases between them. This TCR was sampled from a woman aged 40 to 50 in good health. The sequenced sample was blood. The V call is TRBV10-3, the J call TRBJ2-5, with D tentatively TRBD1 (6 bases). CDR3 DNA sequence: TGTGCCATCAGTGATCTCGACGAGGGGGAAGAGACCCAGTACTTC. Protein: CAISDLDEGEETQYF.